This T cell receptor (beta chain) is from a study of shared clonotypes between healthy human individuals. Points from the study as a whole: In a few donors, about 5% of naive CD4 clonotypes appeared in common. Represented diversity (both genetic and exposure-history) was limited by the small number of donors.

CDR1 is MNHEY and CDR2 is SVGAGI in the germline V gene. This CDR3 has 13 residues. Trimming pared 3 bases from V and 5 bases from J, leaving 10 bases between. Positively selected for CCR7, the CD45RO-negative cells used as naive CD8 cells excluded terminally differentiated effector memory CD45RA+ cells. The healthy adult donors were HIV-negative and reported no recent acute infections or vaccinations. Using immunoSEQ multiplex PCR, the repertoire was profiled, and TCRdb retains in-frame clones only, with some absent. The top ten clones hold about 1.7% of a sample with about 2.2 million clones, over 85% of them seen once. In regard to this clone: No antigen is known for it.

The sequence was obtained from a man aged 18 to 29 in good health. Some clones in this sample may be carry-over from other donors' samples. Sequenced: naive CD8+ T cells from PBMCs. This sequence joins TRBV6-5 and TRBJ1-2; D gene ambiguous. CDR3 bases: TGTGCCAGCAGTTATAAGCAGGCTTATGGCTACACCTTC. As protein: CASSYKQAYGYTF.